This T cell receptor beta chain was obtained from a study of blood T cell repertoires in COVID-19. The CDR3 runs 13 residues. After removal of 10 bases from V and 5 bases from J, the junction contained 8 bases not matched to a gene. Per the germline V gene, CDR1 is MDHEN and CDR2 is SYDVKM. TCRdb keeps only in-frame clones here, not all; method: immunoSEQ multiplex PCR. The sample holds some 150,000 clones, nearly 80% seen once. The sequencing input was PBMCs or T cells enriched from blood (not recorded which). This receptor was taken from a woman between 50 and 59 years old who had recovered from COVID-19. V and J are TRBV28 and TRBJ2-5; 9 positions agree with TRBD2. CDR3 nucleotides: TGTGCCACCGGACTAGCGTCAACGGAGACCCAGTACTTC. This encodes CATGLASTETQYF.